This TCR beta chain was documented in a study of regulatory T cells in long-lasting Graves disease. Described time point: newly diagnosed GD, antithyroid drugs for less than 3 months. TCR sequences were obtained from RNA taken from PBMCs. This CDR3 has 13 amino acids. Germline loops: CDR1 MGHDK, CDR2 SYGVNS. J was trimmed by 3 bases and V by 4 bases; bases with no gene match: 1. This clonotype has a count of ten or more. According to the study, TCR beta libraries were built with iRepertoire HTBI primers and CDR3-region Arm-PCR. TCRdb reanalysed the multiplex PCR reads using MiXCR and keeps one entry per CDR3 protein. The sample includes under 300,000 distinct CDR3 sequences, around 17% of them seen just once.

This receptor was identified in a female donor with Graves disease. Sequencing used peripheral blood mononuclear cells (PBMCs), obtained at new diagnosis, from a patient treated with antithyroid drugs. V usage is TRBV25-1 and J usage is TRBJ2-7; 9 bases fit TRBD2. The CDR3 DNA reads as TGTGCCAGCAGTGGGACTAGCGTCTACGAGCAGTACTTC. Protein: CASSGTSVYEQYF.